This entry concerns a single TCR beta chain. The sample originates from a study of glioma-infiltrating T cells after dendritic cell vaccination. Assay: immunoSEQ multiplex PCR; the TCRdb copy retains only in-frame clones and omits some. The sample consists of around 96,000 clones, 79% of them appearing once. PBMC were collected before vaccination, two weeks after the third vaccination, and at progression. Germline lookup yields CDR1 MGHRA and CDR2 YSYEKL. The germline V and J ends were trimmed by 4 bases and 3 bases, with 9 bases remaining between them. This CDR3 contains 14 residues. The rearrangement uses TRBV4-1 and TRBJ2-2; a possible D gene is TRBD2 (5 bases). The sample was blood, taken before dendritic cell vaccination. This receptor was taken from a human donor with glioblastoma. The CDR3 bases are TGCGCCAGCAGCCGAGGGTTGGACACCGGGGAGCTGTTTTTT. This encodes CASSRGLDTGELFF.